Below, one T cell receptor (beta chain) is given with its context. Its antigen remains unknown. Clones were sequenced by immunoSEQ multiplex PCR, and TCRdb holds only the in-frame ones, with some missing. The table records roughly 190,000 clones, approximately 92% of them present only once. This sample was taken from a study of T cell responses to AZD1222 COVID-19 vaccine. The wider study: Researchers grouped second doses given at about 4 or about 12 weeks into one pool. Findings of the study overall: Spike-specific TCR breadth and depth went up after people got two AZD1222 doses. Baseline serology detected seropositivity in only six or seven AZD1222 recipients.

This clonotype originated in an adult in good health. Sequenced here: peripheral blood, sampled on day 0 of AZD1222 vaccination.

The CDR3: CASKRMRGANVLTF. The CDR3, as DNA: TGTGCCAGCAAAAGGATGCGCGGGGCCAACGTCCTGACTTTC. This chain links TRBV5-5 with TRBJ2-6; no reliable D call. Germline V gene lookup returns CDR1 SGHKS and CDR2 YYEKEE (reference sequence). The CDR3 extends over 14 amino acids. V lost 6 bases and J 4 bases, leaving 11 bases between the germline ends.